These 9 T cell receptor beta chains were all obtained from the same sample, sequenced in a study of OX40 agonist ivuxolimab in advanced cancers. Method: immunoSEQ multiplex PCR; TCRdb's copy keeps in-frame clones and lacks some. This table holds about 57,000 clones, approximately 83% found once. The sequences come from CD4+ or CD8+ T cells sorted from blood, collected in a trial of the OX40 agonist ivuxolimab. The source is an adult with an advanced solid tumor such as melanoma, head and neck, liver or kidney cancer.

This chain joins TRBV5-5 and TRBJ2-2; 13 nucleotides align to TRBD2. V shed 2 bases and J 3 bases; nucleotides not matched to a gene: 10. CDR3 length: 19 residues. Germline V gives CDR1 SGHKS, CDR2 YYEKEE (reference sequence). The CDR3 bases are TGTGCCAGCAGCTTTCGACTCGGACTAGCGGGAGTGTACACCGGGGAGCTGTTTTTT. Translated: CASSFRLGLAGVYTGELFF.

The table lists this clone with a few counts. V usage is TRBV7-9 and J usage is TRBJ1-3; D remains unclear. Trimming shortened V by 6 bases and J by 4 bases, and 7 bases separated the two germline ends. In germline, CDR1 is SEHNR, CDR2 FQNEAQ (reference sequence). This CDR3 contains 12 residues. The CDR3 DNA reads as TGTGCCAGCAGATGGGAAGGAAACACCATATATTTT. It translates to CASRWEGNTIYF. The variable domain in full, with the rest retrieved from reference TRBV7-9 and TRBJ1-3, is DTGVSQNPRHKITKRGQNVTFRCDPISEHNRLYWYRQTLGQGPEFLTYFQNEAQLEKSRLLSDRFSAERPKGSFSTLEIQRTEQGDSAMYLCASRWEGNTIYFGEGSWLTVV.

The V gene is TRBV29-1, the J gene TRBJ1-4; a possible D gene is TRBD1 (6 bases). CDR1 is SQVTM, CDR2 ANQGSEA, per germline. V gave up 5 bases and J gave up 0 bases, with 10 bases separating them. The CDR3 is 14 amino acids. The CDR3 DNA is TGCAGCGTTACCTGGACAGCAACTAATGAAAAACTGTTTTTT. Translated, it gives CSVTWTATNEKLFF.

The chain combines TRBV28 with TRBJ1-2; perhaps TRBD1 as D (5 bases). Trimming left V 6 bases short and J 7 bases short, with 18 bases between. This CDR3 is 14 amino acids long. In germline, CDR1 is MDHEN, CDR2 SYDVKM. For the CDR3, the DNA is TGTGCCAGCAGCCCGGGGCAGTCGGTTCCTGGCTACACCTTC. Translation: CASSPGQSVPGYTF.

The J gene is TRBJ1-1, the V gene TRBV5-4; 10 nucleotides agree with TRBD1. Trimming at V came to 3 bases and at J to 2 bases, leaving 10 bases not matched to a gene. CDR1 is SGHNT, CDR2 YYREEE, per germline (reference sequence). The CDR3 is 17 residues long. Here the CDR3 DNA reads TGTGCCAGCAGCTCTCCGGGACAGGGGAGGGGTAACACTGAAGCTTTCTTT. Protein product: CASSSPGQGRGNTEAFF.

The chain has TRBV30 and TRBJ2-7; D uncertain. CDR1 and CDR2 (germline): GTSNPN, SVGIG (reference sequence). The CDR3 contains 13 residues. V was cut by 7 bases and J by 7 bases, with 20 bases left in between. The CDR3 here is CASGTGSRVEQYF. The CDR3, as DNA: TGTGCCTCCGGCACGGGCAGCCGGGTGGAGCAGTACTTC.

The V and J genes are TRBV7-9 and TRBJ2-3; perhaps TRBD2 as D (5 bases). Looked up from germline, CDR1 is SEHNR and CDR2 is FQNEAQ (reference sequence). The CDR3 consists of 14 residues. Trimming shortened V by 8 bases and J by 0 bases, and 12 bases separated the two germline ends. The CDR3 region is CASLAGGSTDTQYF. CDR3 nucleotides: TGTGCCAGCCTCGCCGGAGGCAGCACAGATACGCAGTATTTT.

The gene calls are TRBV28 and TRBJ2-4; 11 positions agree with TRBD1. CDR1 MDHEN and CDR2 SYDVKM come from the germline V gene. The length of the CDR3 is 15 residues. The V segment lost 2 bases and the J segment 5 bases; nucleotides outside the gene matches: 2. This CDR3 reads CASSLAGQGENIQYF. The DNA of the CDR3 is TGTGCCAGCAGTTTAGCGGGACAGGGGGAAAACATTCAGTACTTC. The variable domain in full, with the rest retrieved from reference TRBV28 and TRBJ2-4, is DVKVTQSSRYLVKRTGEKVFLECVQDMDHENMFWYRQDPGLGLRLIYFSYDVKMKEKGDIPEGYSVSREKKERFSLILESASTNQTSMYLCASSLAGQGENIQYFGAGTRLSVL.

The chain recombines TRBV5-1 with TRBJ2-1, with D perhaps TRBD2 (5 bases). Trimming took off 0 bases at V and 4 bases at J, with 8 bases between the two ends. The CDR3 sequence is 14 residues long. CDR1 and CDR2 from the germline V gene are SGHRS and YFSETQ. This CDR3 reads CASSLGWEYNEQFF. The CDR3 bases are TGCGCCAGCAGCTTGGGGTGGGAGTACAATGAGCAGTTCTTC. The full variable domain, with the rest looked up from reference TRBV5-1 and TRBJ2-1, is KAGVTQTPRYLIKTRGQQVTLSCSPISGHRSVSWYQQTPGQGLQFLFEYFSETQRNKGNFPGRFSGRQFSNSRSEMNVSTLELGDSALYLCASSLGWEYNEQFFGPGTRLTVL.